These 23 T cell receptor beta chains were sequenced from one sample in a study of blood T cell repertoires in COVID-19 (dated by TCRdb to about 2020). The library was made by the immunoSEQ multiplex PCR assay. TCRdb holds this immuneACCESS table with in-frame rearrangements only. Some clones are missing; in checked studies, unresolved V genes explain under half, and the rest has no known cause. This sample is represented by around 150,000 clones; approximately 80% of them were singletons. The ten largest make up around 2.1% of the sample. Sequenced: peripheral blood. All receptors derive from a man aged 65 to 79 with acute or convalescent COVID-19.

This sequence joins TRBV19 and TRBJ2-5, with 10 positions matching TRBD1. Looked up from germline, CDR1 is LNHDA and CDR2 is SQIVND (reference sequence). This CDR3 has 17 amino acids. V lost 6 bases, J lost 5 bases, and 15 bases stayed unmatched. In DNA, the CDR3 is TGTGCCAGTAGCCAGCCCCGGGACAGGGGAGGTGGGGAGACCCAGTACTTC. Its translation is CASSQPRDRGGGETQYF.

In its sample, this clone was seen a few times. V and J are TRBV5-1 and TRBJ1-2; 11 bases agree with TRBD1. V was pared by 4 bases and J by 7 bases, with 6 bases of the junction left unmatched. The CDR3 runs to 14 residues. Germline CDR1 SGHRS, CDR2 YFSETQ. CDR3 residues: CASSAGQGVGGYTF. The CDR3 DNA reads as TGCGCCAGCAGCGCGGGACAGGGGGTCGGTGGCTACACCTTC.

The V and J genes are TRBV25-1 and TRBJ2-2; TRBD1 aligns across 9 bases. With V trimmed by 5 bases and J by 4 bases, 5 bases remained unmatched. The germline CDR1 and CDR2 sequences are MGHDK and SYGVNS. This CDR3 spans 15 amino acids. In nucleotides, the CDR3 is TGTGCCAGCAGTCGGGACAGGGCTTTCACCGGGGAGCTGTTTTTT. Its protein is CASSRDRAFTGELFF.

The chain employs TRBV4-2 and TRBJ1-1; D is perhaps TRBD1 (5 bases). V lost 0 bases, J lost 7 bases, and 12 bases lay in between. This CDR3 spans 14 amino acids. Germline loops: CDR1 LGHNA, CDR2 YNFKEQ. The CDR3 spells CASSQDRDSYEAFF. The CDR3 DNA reads TGTGCCAGCAGCCAAGACAGGGACTCATATGAAGCTTTCTTT.

J is TRBJ1-2 and V is TRBV30; D is unclear. The V end lost 1 base, the J end lost 2 bases, and 14 bases lay between the germline ends. CDR3 length: 15 residues. Germline CDR1 and CDR2: GTSNPN and SVGIG (reference sequence). The CDR3: CAWSDSPGGNYGYTF. CDR3 DNA: TGTGCCTGGAGTGATTCCCCCGGCGGGAACTATGGCTACACCTTC. The entire variable domain, with the rest obtained from reference TRBV30 and TRBJ1-2, is as follows: SQTIHQWPATLVQPVGSPLSLECTVEGTSNPNLYWYRQAAGRGLQLLFYSVGIGQISSEVPQNLSASRPQDRQFILSSKKLLLSDSGFYLCAWSDSPGGNYGYTFGSGTRLTVV.

In DNA form, the CDR3 reads TGTGCCAGCAGCCCCTACACCGGGGAGCTGTTTTTT. It encodes CASSPYTGELFF. V and J are TRBV5-4 and TRBJ2-2; D remains unclear. The germline V gene has CDR1 SGHNT and CDR2 YYREEE (reference sequence). Trimming pared 4 bases from V and 3 bases from J, leaving 4 bases between. This CDR3 has 12 residues.

The chain is built from TRBV6-5 and TRBJ2-7; TRBD2 aligns across 8 bases. The CDR3 is 15 residues long. Germline V gene data show CDR1 as MNHEY and CDR2 as SVGAGI. V lost 5 bases, J lost 3 bases, and 9 bases stayed unmatched. The CDR3 loop is CASSRIAGPLYEQYF. CDR3 coding DNA: TGTGCCAGCAGTAGGATAGCGGGGCCCCTCTACGAGCAGTACTTC.

The CDR3 nucleotides are TGCGCCAGCAGTGGGGGACAGTGCTACACCTTC. This codes for CASSGGQCYTF. The V call is TRBV10-1, the J call TRBJ1-2, with 7 bases lining up with TRBD1. Germline lookup yields CDR1 WNHNN and CDR2 SYGVQD (reference sequence). The CDR3 spans 11 residues. The junction had 2 bases not matched to a gene; V was cut back by 4 bases and J by 9 bases.

This rearrangement joins TRBV28 to TRBJ2-3; TRBD1 agrees at 7 bases. The CDR3 runs 17 residues. Germline V gene sequence: CDR1 MDHEN, CDR2 SYDVKM. Trimming took 8 bases from V and 0 from J; bases not matched to a gene: 14. CDR3 sequence reads: CASLTGSVPSSTDTQYF. For the CDR3, the DNA is TGTGCCAGCCTGACAGGGTCCGTCCCTTCTAGCACAGATACGCAGTATTTT.

V and J are TRBV24-1 and TRBJ2-3, with D perhaps TRBD2 (6 bases). Deletions cut 5 bases from V and 5 bases from J, with 16 bases between. Germline V gene data show CDR1 as KGHDR and CDR2 as SFDVKD. This CDR3 spans 15 amino acids. The CDR3 bases are TGTGCCACCAGTGCCTTAGGGGTGCGGGAAGATACGCAGTATTTT. This codes for CATSALGVREDTQYF.

V and J are TRBV24-1 and TRBJ2-7; TRBD1 matches 7 bases. Trimming removed 7 bases from V and 9 bases from J; junction bases left unmatched: 11. This CDR3 region has 13 residues. Germline V gene lookup returns CDR1 KGHDR and CDR2 SFDVKD. DNA of the CDR3: TGTGCCACCAGCCACAGACAGGGCGGTTGGCAGTACTTC. Its protein is CATSHRQGGWQYF.

The chain combines TRBV12-5 with TRBJ2-3; TRBD2 matches at 13 bases. Germline V gene lookup returns CDR1 LGHNT and CDR2 FRNRAP. CDR3 length: 16 amino acids. After removal of 1 base from V and 5 bases from J, the junction contained 3 bases not matched to a gene. The CDR3 loop reads CASGLGTSGRIDTQYF. In nucleotides, the CDR3 is TGTGCTAGTGGTTTGGGGACTAGCGGGAGAATAGATACGCAGTATTTT. The full variable domain, its missing parts supplied by reference TRBV12-5 and TRBJ2-3, is DARVTQTPRHKVTEMGQEVTMRCQPILGHNTVFWYRQTMMQGLELLAYFRNRAPLDDSGMPKDRFSAEMPDATLATLKIQPSEPRDSAVYFCASGLGTSGRIDTQYFGPGTRLTVL.

The chain has TRBV19 and TRBJ2-7; 7 bases align to TRBD1. The germline V gene encodes CDR1 LNHDA and CDR2 SQIVND (reference sequence). The CDR3 consists of 14 residues. V shed 5 bases, J shed 2 bases, and the junction held 6 bases outside the gene matches. The CDR3 reads CASSFTGVPYEQYF. The DNA for the CDR3 is TGTGCCAGTAGTTTTACAGGGGTCCCCTACGAGCAGTACTTC. Full variable domain (missing parts from reference TRBV19 and TRBJ2-7): DGGITQSPKYLFRKEGQNVTLSCEQNLNHDAMYWYRQDPGQGLRLIYYSQIVNDFQKGDIAEGYSVSREKKESFPLTVTSAQKNPTAFYLCASSFTGVPYEQYFGPGTRLTVT.

The V call is TRBV3-1 (or the pseudogene TRBV3-2), the J call TRBJ1-6, with a tentative D call TRBD1 (5 bases). The CDR3 is 18 amino acids. Germline lookup yields CDR1 LGHDT and CDR2 YNNKEL (reference sequence). Trimming pared 1 base from V and 0 bases from J, leaving 13 bases between. In nucleotides, the CDR3 is TGTGCCAGCAGCCAAGGGAACAGGCGCAGCTCCTATAATTCACCCCTCCACTTT. It encodes CASSQGNRRSSYNSPLHF.

The V call is TRBV19, the J call TRBJ2-7; TRBD2 matches at 8 bases. J lost 2 bases, V lost 6 bases, and 15 bases had no gene match. Germline CDR1 LNHDA, CDR2 SQIVND (reference sequence). This CDR3 contains 17 residues. In DNA, the CDR3 is TGTGCCAGTAGCCCTTTCGGTCTTGCGGGAGGTCCCTACGAGCAGTACTTC. Translating it yields CASSPFGLAGGPYEQYF.

V is TRBV28 and J is TRBJ2-5; 9 bases map to TRBD2. J was trimmed by 5 bases and V by 6 bases; bases with no gene match: 13. CDR1 and CDR2 from the germline V gene are MDHEN and SYDVKM. CDR3 size: 16 residues. The CDR3 region has the DNA TGTGCCAGCAGAACTAAGGGACTAGCTCGTGGGGAGACCCAGTACTTC. It encodes CASRTKGLARGETQYF.

The chain is built from TRBV5-5 and TRBJ1-3; a possible D gene is TRBD1 (5 bases). With 0 bases removed from V and 2 bases from J, the gap between germline ends came to 9 bases. Per the germline V gene, CDR1 is SGHKS and CDR2 is YYEKEE (reference sequence). CDR3 length: 15 residues. The CDR3 protein is CASSLAREAGNTIYF. CDR3 DNA: TGTGCCAGCAGCTTGGCCAGGGAGGCTGGAAACACCATATATTTT.

The chain joins TRBV5-1 to TRBJ1-4; 10 nucleotides line up with TRBD1. From germline, CDR1 is SGHRS and CDR2 YFSETQ. V gave up 3 bases and J gave up 5 bases; unmatched junction bases: 4. The CDR3 spans 15 residues. This CDR3 is CASSWGTGANEKLFF. CDR3 sequence (DNA): TGCGCCAGCAGCTGGGGGACAGGGGCCAATGAAAAACTGTTTTTT. The full variable domain, in which reference TRBV5-1 and TRBJ1-4 provide the parts outside the CDR3, is KAGVTQTPRYLIKTRGQQVTLSCSPISGHRSVSWYQQTPGQGLQFLFEYFSETQRNKGNFPGRFSGRQFSNSRSEMNVSTLELGDSALYLCASSWGTGANEKLFFGSGTQLSVL.

The chain couples TRBV3-1 (or the pseudogene TRBV3-2) to TRBJ1-1; no firm D call. The CDR3 is made up of 14 amino acids. Germline V CDR1 and CDR2: LGHDT, YNNKEL (reference sequence). V was trimmed by 4 bases and J by 3 bases, leaving 12 bases between them. CDR3 coding DNA: TGTGCCAGCAGCCCCGGCGGCGGGGACACTGAAGCTTTCTTT. Its translation is CASSPGGGDTEAFF.

The chain couples TRBV19 to TRBJ1-2, with 8 bases fitting TRBD1. Germline CDR1 is LNHDA and CDR2 is SQIVND (reference sequence). With V trimmed by 9 bases and J by 5 bases, 8 bases remained unmatched. This CDR3 contains 13 residues. CDR3 amino acids: CASWGQEYYGYTF. In DNA form, the CDR3 reads TGTGCCAGCTGGGGACAGGAATATTATGGCTACACCTTC.

The chain recombines TRBV10-3 with TRBJ2-3; 8 positions agree with TRBD1. This CDR3 comprises 16 residues. Germline loops: CDR1 ENHRY, CDR2 SYGVKD. Trimming took 6 bases from V and 6 from J; bases not matched to a gene: 14. DNA for the CDR3: TGTGCCATCAGGAAGCTAGGGACAGGCTTTGAGGATACGCAGTATTTT. Protein product: CAIRKLGTGFEDTQYF.

Comment on this clone: Mismatch with germline at one junction end may stem from a read error. The rearrangement uses TRBV3-1 (or the pseudogene TRBV3-2) and TRBJ2-3, with D perhaps matching TRBD2 (6 bases). Germline V gene data show CDR1 as LGHDT and CDR2 as YNNKEL (reference sequence). CDR3 length: 15 amino acids. Here the CDR3 DNA reads TGTGCCAGCAGCCCCATCGGGGGAGGCACGGATACGCAGTATTTT. It is translated as CASSPIGGGTDTQYF.

The chain has TRBV5-8 and TRBJ2-2; 7 bases are a match to TRBD1. The CDR3 contains 15 residues. CDR1 and CDR2 from the germline V gene are SGHTS and YDEGEE. Trimming removed 3 bases from V and 1 base from J; junction bases left unmatched: 3. The CDR3 here is CASSSGQRNTGELFF. The CDR3 region has the DNA TGTGCCAGCAGCTCGGGACAGAGGAACACCGGGGAGCTGTTTTTT.